The source of this TCR beta chain is a study of tumor-infiltrating lymphocytes in glioblastoma multiforme. General study points: RNA-based TCR sequencing may distort clone frequencies, since cells carry unequal TCR transcript numbers. Just one glioblastoma patient contributed to the TCR-mutation comparison.

The V and J ends lost 4 bases and 6 bases respectively, with 13 bases between them. Germline V gives CDR1 DFQATT, CDR2 SNEGSKA (reference sequence). This CDR3 has 13 residues. This clonotype was observed many times. Its antigen is as yet unknown. TCRB libraries came from RNA via three nested multiplex PCR rounds. Unique molecular identifiers were not described for the libraries. TCRdb ran MiXCR on the multiplex PCR reads and lists one entry per CDR3 protein. The profile covers approximately 20,000 distinct CDR3 sequences, with just under 70% appearing a single time and about 20% taken by the ten largest.

This clonotype was sampled from a male donor with glioblastoma. Sequenced input: peripheral blood. The chain uses TRBV20-1 and TRBJ1-5; tentatively, D is TRBD1 (5 bases). CDR3 nucleotides: TGCAGTGCTAAAACAGGCCGCGGTCAGCCCCAGCATTTT. This translates into CSAKTGRGQPQHF.